Below, one TCR beta chain is given with its context. Its specificity is not known. TCRdb re-analysed the 5' RACE reads in MiXCR, keeping a single row per CDR3 protein. This table has around 380,000 distinct CDR3 sequences, under 30% appearing once. The V gene end was trimmed by 2 bases and the J gene end by 4 bases; junction bases not matched to a gene: 10. The CDR3 sequence is 17 residues long. Six healthy women, forming three identical twin pairs, donated samples. Reared together, all three twin pairs probably met the same infectious agents and vaccines. This specimen belongs to a study of identical twins' blood T cells. Study outcomes and limitations: Each donor's most abundant TCRbeta clonotypes shared more CDR3 sequences with her twin than unrelated donors. V gene usage reportedly matched far better within twin pairs than unrelated donors.

J is TRBJ2-5 and V is TRBV12-3 or TRBV12-4, with TRBD1 matching over 10 bases. Sequencing used PBMCs. This TCR was sampled from a woman aged 18 to 55 in good health. The CDR3 region has the DNA TGTGCCAGCAGTTTACGAATAGGGGACAGGGGACCAGAGACCCAGTACTTC. Translating it yields CASSLRIGDRGPETQYF.